This entry is about one T cell receptor (beta chain). This sample is drawn from a study of T cells in Graves' hyperthyroidism and ophthalmopathy. Amplification of TCR beta CDR3 regions used RNA as the template. When the TCR CDR3 underwent first-round RT-PCR, the HTBI primer set was used. MiXCR, run by TCRdb on the multiplex PCR reads, gives a single entry per CDR3 protein. Of 650,000 to 750,000 distinct CDR3 sequences listed, 12% to 15% are singletons. The CDR3 is 18 residues long. Germline values: CDR1 MNHNS, CDR2 SASEGT. V lost 4 bases, J lost 5 bases, and 21 bases lay in between. The sequence was collected from a young woman with Graves' hyperthyroidism. Sequencing was done on a sample of blood. The V call is TRBV6-1, the J call TRBJ1-6; TRBD1 is a possible D gene (6 bases). The DNA of the CDR3 is TGTGCCAGCAGTGCAATTAATAGGGGGACTGGGGATAATTCACCCCTCCACTTT. It encodes CASSAINRGTGDNSPLHF.